The 5 T cell receptor beta chains given below trace back to one sample, sequenced in a study of T cells in Graves' hyperthyroidism and ophthalmopathy. The source material, RNA transcripts, was used to amplify TCR beta CDR3 regions. With the HTBI primer set, the TCR CDR3 went through a first round of RT-PCR. TCRdb passed the multiplex PCR reads through MiXCR, listing each CDR3 protein once. The sample holds 530,000 or so distinct CDR3 sequences, 17% seen once. The sequencing sample was made of blood. The receptors shown here come from a woman aged 18-29 years with Graves' ophthalmopathy.

This chain links TRBV20-1 with TRBJ2-5; the D gene is possibly TRBD1 (6 bases). This CDR3 spans 15 amino acids. Germline values: CDR1 DFQATT, CDR2 SNEGSKA (reference sequence). Trimming left V 0 bases short and J 3 bases short, with 14 bases between. This CDR3 reads CSARDVWAGEETQYF. DNA for the CDR3: TGCAGTGCTAGAGACGTATGGGCAGGGGAAGAGACCCAGTACTTC.

Only a few counts were recorded for this clonotype. The chain joins TRBV6-2 or TRBV6-3 to TRBJ1-2; possible D gene TRBD1, 5 bases. Germline V lookup: CDR1 MNHEY, CDR2 SVGEGT. This CDR3 contains 15 residues. Trimming shortened V by 6 bases and J by 5 bases, and 19 bases separated the two germline ends. The CDR3 DNA is TGTGCCAGCAGCCAAGCCAGGGCTGACGCTTATGGCTACACCTTC. Protein product: CASSQARADAYGYTF.

In nucleotides, the CDR3 is TGTGCCAGCAGGACCCGGGACACTTTAGGTGGAAACACCATATATTTT. Translated, it gives CASRTRDTLGGNTIYF. The V gene is TRBV6-1, the J gene TRBJ1-3; D might be TRBD1 (6 bases). Germline V gene data show CDR1 as MNHNS and CDR2 as SASEGT. Deletions cut 6 bases from V and 3 bases from J, with 18 bases between. The CDR3 loop spans 16 amino acids.

This clonotype was recorded at least ten times. Its ends do not fully match the called genes, so a read error is possible. J is TRBJ1-1 and V is TRBV5-1; no clear D. The V gene's germline CDR1 is SGHRS and CDR2 YFSETQ. This CDR3 contains 12 residues. The CDR3 DNA reads as TGTGCCAGCAGCCCCCCCGGATCGGAAGCTTTCTTT. This translates into CASSPPGSEAFF.

The gene calls are TRBV27 and TRBJ1-5; 10 bases map to TRBD1. CDR3 length equals 18 residues. The V and J ends lost 4 bases and 4 bases, in that order; junction bases with no gene match: 13. Germline-derived CDR1 and CDR2 are MNHEY and SMNVEV (reference sequence). The DNA for the CDR3 is TGTGCCAGCAGTTCCGCGACAGGGGGCCCCCTGGGTAATCAGCCCCAGCATTTT. It codes for CASSSATGGPLGNQPQHF.